This note documents a single T cell receptor (beta chain) sequence. What it binds is unknown. This sample was taken from a study of lymphopenia after photon versus proton radiotherapy. Study results and limitations: Larger post-nadir TCR diversity loss correlated inversely with survival in deceased patients. After the lymphocyte nadir, photon-treated repertoires showed oligoclonal expansion, especially of CD8+ Temra cells. Survival link was tested only in deceased patients; proton benefit remains a possibility. Under photons, naive T cells and diversity fell while effector/memory populations rose.

Using immunoSEQ multiplex PCR, the repertoire was profiled, and TCRdb retains in-frame clones only, with some absent. The table shows tens of thousands of clones, with around 90% occurring only once. Germline V CDR1 and CDR2: MNHEY, SVGAGI. This CDR3 has 14 amino acids. V lost 7 bases to trimming and J lost 8 bases, with 20 bases between them. Specimen: peripheral blood, collected from a patient treated with photon-based radiotherapy. The genes are TRBV6-5 and TRBJ1-2, with a tentative D call TRBD1 (5 bases). The receptor's source is a woman between 65 and 79 years old with pancreatic cancer. CDR3 coding DNA: TGTGCCAGCACCCCTGCAAGGGGCGCTGGGGGCTACACCTTC. Translating it yields CASTPARGAGGYTF.